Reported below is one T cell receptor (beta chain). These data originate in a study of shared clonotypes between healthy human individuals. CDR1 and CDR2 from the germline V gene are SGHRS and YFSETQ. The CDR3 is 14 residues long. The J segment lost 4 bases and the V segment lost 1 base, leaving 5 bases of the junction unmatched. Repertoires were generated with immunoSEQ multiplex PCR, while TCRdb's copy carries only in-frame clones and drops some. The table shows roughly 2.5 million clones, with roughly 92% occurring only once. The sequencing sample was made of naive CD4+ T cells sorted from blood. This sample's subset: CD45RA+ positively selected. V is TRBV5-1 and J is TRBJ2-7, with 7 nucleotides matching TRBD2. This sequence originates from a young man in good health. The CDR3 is CASSLTTSDYEQYF. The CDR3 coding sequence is TGCGCCAGCAGCTTGACTACTAGCGATTACGAGCAGTACTTC.